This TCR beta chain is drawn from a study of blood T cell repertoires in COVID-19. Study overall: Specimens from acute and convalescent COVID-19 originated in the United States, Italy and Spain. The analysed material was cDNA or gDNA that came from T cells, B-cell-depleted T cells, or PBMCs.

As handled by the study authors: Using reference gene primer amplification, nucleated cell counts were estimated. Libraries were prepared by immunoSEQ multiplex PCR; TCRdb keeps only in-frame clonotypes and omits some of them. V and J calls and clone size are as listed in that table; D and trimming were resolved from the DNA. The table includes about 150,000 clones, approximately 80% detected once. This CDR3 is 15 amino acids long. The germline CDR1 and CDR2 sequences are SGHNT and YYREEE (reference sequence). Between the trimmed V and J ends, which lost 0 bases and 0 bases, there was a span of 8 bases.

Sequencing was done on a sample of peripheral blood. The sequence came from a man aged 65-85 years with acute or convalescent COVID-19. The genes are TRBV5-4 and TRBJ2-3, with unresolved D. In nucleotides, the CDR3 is TGTGCCAGCAGCTTGGGTGGTACTAGCACAGATACGCAGTATTTT. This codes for CASSLGGTSTDTQYF.